This entry features one T cell receptor (beta chain) sequence. Unstimulated regulatory T cells (CD4+CD25+CD127-), CD4+CD25- non-regulatory cells, CD4 and CD8 cells were FACS-sorted from thawed PBMCs. The data stem from a study of Tregs in tolerant kidney transplant recipients. This table comes from immunoSEQ multiplex PCR, and its TCRdb copy is limited to in-frame clones, with some not included. The data contain 60,000 to 75,000 clones, approximately 85% of them singletons. CDR3 length equals 14 residues. Trimming took off 3 bases at V and 1 base at J, with 8 bases between the two ends. Germline loops: CDR1 SEHNR, CDR2 FQNEAQ (reference sequence).

The chain uses TRBV7-9 and TRBJ2-3, with a possible D match to TRBD2 (5 bases). The source material was Tregs from blood, sampled before the transplant. The TCR was taken from a human donor who received a combined kidney and bone marrow transplant. The CDR3 protein is CASSFGLRTDTQYF. The CDR3 bases are TGTGCCAGCAGCTTTGGACTCCGCACAGATACGCAGTATTTT.